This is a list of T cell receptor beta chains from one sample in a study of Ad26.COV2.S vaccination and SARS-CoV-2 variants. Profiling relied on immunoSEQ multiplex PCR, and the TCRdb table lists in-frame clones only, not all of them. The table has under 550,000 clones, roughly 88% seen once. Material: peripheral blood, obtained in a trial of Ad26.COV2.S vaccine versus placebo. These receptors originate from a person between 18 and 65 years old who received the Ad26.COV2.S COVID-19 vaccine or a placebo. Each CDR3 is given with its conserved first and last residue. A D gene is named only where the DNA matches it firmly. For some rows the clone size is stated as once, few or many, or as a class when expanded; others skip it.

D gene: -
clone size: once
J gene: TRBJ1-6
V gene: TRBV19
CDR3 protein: CASSIAAMGGSPLHF
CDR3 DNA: TGTGCCAGTAGTATTGCGGCGATGGGGGGTTCACCCCTCCACTTT

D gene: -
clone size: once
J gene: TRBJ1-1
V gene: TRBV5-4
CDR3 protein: CASSLDSRSTEAFF
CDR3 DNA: TGTGCCAGCAGCTTAGACAGTCGCAGCACTGAAGCTTTCTTT

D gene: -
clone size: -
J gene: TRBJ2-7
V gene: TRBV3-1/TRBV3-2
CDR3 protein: CASSQDLAGASYEQYF
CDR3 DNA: TGTGCCAGCAGCCAAGATCTCGCGGGGGCCTCCTACGAGCAGTACTTC

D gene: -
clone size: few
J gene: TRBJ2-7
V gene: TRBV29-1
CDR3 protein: CSVADPKDEQYF
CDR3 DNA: TGCAGCGTCGCTGACCCTAAGGACGAGCAGTACTTC

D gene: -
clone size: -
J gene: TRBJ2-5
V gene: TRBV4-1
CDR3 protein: CASSQREHPRQETQYF
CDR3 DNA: TGCGCCAGCAGCCAACGTGAGCACCCGAGGCAAGAGACCCAGTACTTC

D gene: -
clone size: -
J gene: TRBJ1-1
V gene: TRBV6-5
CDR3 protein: CASSPGNTEAFF
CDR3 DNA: TGTGCCAGCAGTCCCGGCAACACTGAAGCTTTCTTT

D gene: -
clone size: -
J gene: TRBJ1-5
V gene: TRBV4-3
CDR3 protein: CASSQLAGQPQHF
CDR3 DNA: TGCGCCAGCAGCCAATTAGCCGGCCAGCCCCAGCATTTT

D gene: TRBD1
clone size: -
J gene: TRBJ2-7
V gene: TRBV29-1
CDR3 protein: CSATGGRGEQYF
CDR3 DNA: TGCAGCGCGACAGGGGGTAGAGGCGAGCAGTACTTC

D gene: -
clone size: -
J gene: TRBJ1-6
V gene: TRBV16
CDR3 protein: CASSQSRQVNSPLHF
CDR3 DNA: TGTGCCAGCAGCCAATCCCGACAGGTTAATTCACCCCTCCACTTT

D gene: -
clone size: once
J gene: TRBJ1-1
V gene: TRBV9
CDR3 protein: CASSVTGMNTEAFF
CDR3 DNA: TGTGCCAGCAGCGTAACGGGAATGAACACTGAAGCTTTCTTT

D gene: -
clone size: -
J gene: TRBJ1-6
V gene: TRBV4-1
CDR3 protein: CASSQKSAENSPLHF
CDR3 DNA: TGCGCCAGCAGCCAAAAATCGGCGGAGAATTCACCCCTCCACTTT

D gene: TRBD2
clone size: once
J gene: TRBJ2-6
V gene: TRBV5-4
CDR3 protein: CASRKGTSGNSGANVLTF
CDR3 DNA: TGTGCCAGCAGAAAAGGGACTAGCGGAAACTCTGGGGCCAACGTCCTGACTTTC

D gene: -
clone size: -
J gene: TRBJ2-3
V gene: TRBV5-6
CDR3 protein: CASSSFGEAQYF
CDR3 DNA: TGTGCCAGCAGTTCCTTTGGGGAGGCGCAGTATTTT

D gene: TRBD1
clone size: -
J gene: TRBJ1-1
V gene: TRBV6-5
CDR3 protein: CASSLVSGTGSEAFF
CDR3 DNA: TGTGCCAGCAGCCTAGTATCCGGGACAGGGTCTGAAGCTTTCTTT

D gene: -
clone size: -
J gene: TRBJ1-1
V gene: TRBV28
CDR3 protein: CASSLPGAVWDRGGNTEAFF
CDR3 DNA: TGTGCCAGCAGTTTACCGGGCGCGGTATGGGATAGGGGTGGGAACACTGAAGCTTTCTTT

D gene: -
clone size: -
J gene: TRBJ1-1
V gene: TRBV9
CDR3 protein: CASGLGNTEAFF
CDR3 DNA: TGTGCCAGCGGTTTAGGGAACACTGAAGCTTTCTTT

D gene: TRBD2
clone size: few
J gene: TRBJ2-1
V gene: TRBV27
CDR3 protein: CASSRKGRGGYNEQFF
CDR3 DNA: TGTGCCAGCAGTAGGAAGGGGCGCGGGGGCTACAATGAGCAGTTCTTC

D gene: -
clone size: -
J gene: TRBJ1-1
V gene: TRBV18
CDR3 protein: CASSPGSAEAFF
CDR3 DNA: TGTGCCAGCTCGCCGGGATCGGCTGAAGCTTTCTTT

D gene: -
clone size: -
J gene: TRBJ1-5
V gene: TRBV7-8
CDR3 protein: CASSLEGSYSNQPQHF
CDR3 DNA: TGTGCCAGCAGCTTAGAGGGGAGTTATAGCAATCAGCCCCAGCATTTT

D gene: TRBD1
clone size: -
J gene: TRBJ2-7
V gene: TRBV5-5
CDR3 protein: CASSLGTGGYEQYF
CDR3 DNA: TGTGCCAGCAGCTTGGGGACAGGGGGCTACGAGCAGTACTTC

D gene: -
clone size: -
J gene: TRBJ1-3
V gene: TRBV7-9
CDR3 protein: CASSGNTIYF
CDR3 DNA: TGTGCCAGCTCTGGAAACACCATATATTTT

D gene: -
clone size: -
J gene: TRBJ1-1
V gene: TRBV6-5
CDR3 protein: CASSYSDQSTEAFF
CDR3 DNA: TGTGCCAGCAGTTACTCGGATCAAAGCACTGAAGCTTTCTTT

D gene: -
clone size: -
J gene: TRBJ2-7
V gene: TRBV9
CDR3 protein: CASSVGDDEQYF
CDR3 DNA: TGTGCCAGCAGCGTAGGGGATGACGAGCAGTACTTC

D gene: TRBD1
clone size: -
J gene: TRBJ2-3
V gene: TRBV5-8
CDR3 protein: CASSDRVGTDTQYF
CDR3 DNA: TGTGCCAGCAGCGACAGGGTGGGGACAGATACGCAGTATTTT

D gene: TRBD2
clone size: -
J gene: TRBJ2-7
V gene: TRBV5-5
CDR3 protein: CASSYGGGGTYEQYF
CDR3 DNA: TGTGCCAGCAGCTACGGAGGCGGGGGGACCTACGAGCAGTACTTC

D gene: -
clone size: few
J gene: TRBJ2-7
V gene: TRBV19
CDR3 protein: CATNGRDSYEQYF
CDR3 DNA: TGTGCCACTAATGGTCGAGACTCCTACGAGCAGTACTTC

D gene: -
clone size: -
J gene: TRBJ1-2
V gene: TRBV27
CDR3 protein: CASSLTSNYGYTF
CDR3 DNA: TGTGCCAGCAGTTTAACTTCGAACTATGGCTACACCTTC

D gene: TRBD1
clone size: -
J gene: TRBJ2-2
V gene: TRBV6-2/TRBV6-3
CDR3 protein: CASSYDRGVPRTGELFF
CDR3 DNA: TGTGCCAGCAGTTACGACAGGGGGGTTCCGAGGACCGGGGAGCTGTTTTTT

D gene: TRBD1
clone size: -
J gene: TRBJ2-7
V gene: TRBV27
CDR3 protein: CASSSGQAYSYEQYF
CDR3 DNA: TGTGCCAGCAGTTCGGGACAGGCCTACTCCTACGAGCAGTACTTC

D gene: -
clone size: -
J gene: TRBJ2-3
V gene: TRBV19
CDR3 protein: CASSIPGADTQYF
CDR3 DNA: TGTGCCAGTAGTATCCCAGGGGCAGATACGCAGTATTTT

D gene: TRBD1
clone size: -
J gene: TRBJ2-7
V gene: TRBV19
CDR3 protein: CASSPTGGDYEQYF
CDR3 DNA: TGTGCCAGTAGCCCGACAGGGGGGGACTACGAGCAGTACTTC

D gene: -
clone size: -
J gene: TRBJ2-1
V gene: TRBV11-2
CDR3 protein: CASSLDLLSEQFF
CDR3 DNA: TGTGCCAGCAGCTTAGATCTGTTGTCTGAGCAGTTCTTC

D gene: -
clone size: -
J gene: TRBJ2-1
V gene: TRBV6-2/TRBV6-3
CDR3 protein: CASSYSGTYNEQFF
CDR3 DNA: TGTGCCAGCAGTTACTCCGGCACCTACAATGAGCAGTTCTTC

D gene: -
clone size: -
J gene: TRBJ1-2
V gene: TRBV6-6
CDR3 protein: CASTYRRSYTF
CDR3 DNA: TGTGCCAGCACCTATAGGAGGAGCTACACCTTC

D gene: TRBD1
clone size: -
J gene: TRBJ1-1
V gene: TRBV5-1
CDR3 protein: CASSLEGQGENTEAFF
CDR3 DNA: TGCGCCAGCAGCTTGGAAGGACAGGGGGAGAACACTGAAGCTTTCTTT

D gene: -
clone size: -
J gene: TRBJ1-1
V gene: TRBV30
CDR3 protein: CAWIFGRSAFF
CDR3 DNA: TGTGCCTGGATCTTTGGCAGATCGGCTTTCTTT

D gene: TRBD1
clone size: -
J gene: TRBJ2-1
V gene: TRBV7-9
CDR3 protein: CASSLALRQGANEQFF
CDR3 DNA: TGTGCCAGCAGCTTAGCCTTGAGACAGGGGGCTAATGAGCAGTTCTTC

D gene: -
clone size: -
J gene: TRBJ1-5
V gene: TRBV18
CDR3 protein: CASSPRDSRQGNQPQHF
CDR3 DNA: TGTGCCAGCTCACCTAGGGACTCCAGGCAGGGCAATCAGCCCCAGCATTTT

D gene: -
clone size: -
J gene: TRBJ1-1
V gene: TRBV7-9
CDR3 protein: CASSNRVEYTEAFF
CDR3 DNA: TGTGCCAGCAGCAACAGGGTCGAGTACACTGAAGCTTTCTTT

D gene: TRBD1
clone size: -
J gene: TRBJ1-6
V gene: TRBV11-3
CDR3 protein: CASSADRVSPLHF
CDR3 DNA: TGTGCCAGCAGCGCCGACAGGGTTTCACCCCTCCACTTT

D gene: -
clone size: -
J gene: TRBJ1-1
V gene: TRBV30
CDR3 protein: CAWTFRAQRTLEAFF
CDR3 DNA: TGTGCCTGGACATTCCGAGCGCAACGGACCCTAGAAGCTTTCTTT